This is a list of T cell receptor beta chains from one sample in a study of T cell repertoires in cytomegalovirus infection. TCRdb ran MiXCR on the reads and lists one entry per CDR3 protein. Of a few hundred thousand distinct CDR3 sequences in the sample, approximately 15% were seen once. Sequencing input: CD8+ T cells from PBMCs. All receptors derive from a human donor in good health (CMV status not recorded). Some clones in this sample may be carry-over from other donors' samples. Each CDR3 is given with its conserved first and last residue. Fields, in order: J gene, clone size, D gene, V gene, CDR3 DNA, CDR3 protein. The D gene is left open where the match is weak. A clone size is listed for some rows: how often the clone was seen (once, few, many), or a class if it is expanded.

TRBJ2-1	many	TRBD2	TRBV14	TGTGCCAGCAGCGAGCGGGACTGGAACTACAATGAGCAGTTCTTC	CASSERDWNYNEQFF
TRBJ2-7	many	TRBD2	TRBV7-2	TGTGCCAGCAGCGGGGGGACTAGCGGTACGTTCTACGAGCAGTACTTC	CASSGGTSGTFYEQYF
TRBJ1-1	.	.	TRBV11-1	TGTGCCAGCAGCTCGGCGCCAGAAAGGATGAACACTGAAGCTTTCTTT	CASSSAPERMNTEAFF
TRBJ2-1	few	TRBD2	TRBV12-3/TRBV12-4	TGTGCCAGCAGCCGACTAGCGGGGTTACATGAGCAGTTCTTC	CASSRLAGLHEQFF
TRBJ2-1	.	.	TRBV15	TGTGCCATCGCACAGGGTCATGAGCAGTTCTTC	CAIAQGHEQFF
TRBJ2-2	.	.	TRBV5-1	TGCGCCAGCAGCTTGGACACGACGAACACCGGGGAGCTGTTTTTT	CASSLDTTNTGELFF
TRBJ2-7	once	.	TRBV24-1	TGTGCCACCAGTAATGCGGGGACTCCCGGCTACGAGCAGTACTTC	CATSNAGTPGYEQYF
TRBJ2-1	.	TRBD2	TRBV5-1	TGCGCCAGCAGCTCCCTTGGCGGGGGGAATGAGCAGTTCTTC	CASSSLGGGNEQFF
TRBJ2-1	few	TRBD1	TRBV20-1	TGCAGTGCTAGAGTTCTAGGGGGCCGCTCCTACAATGAGCAGTTCTTC	CSARVLGGRSYNEQFF
TRBJ1-1	many	TRBD1	TRBV7-9	TGTGCCAGCAGCATATCGACAGGGATGAACACTGAAGCTTTCTTT	CASSISTGMNTEAFF
TRBJ1-2	.	.	TRBV15	TGTGCCACCAGCAGAGAGGGAGGCTACACCTTC	CATSREGGYTF